The clone carrying this T cell receptor beta chain was seen only a few times. Its target is unknown. The data stem from a study of OX40 agonist ivuxolimab in advanced cancers. Study as a whole: Dose-escalation patients were diagnosed with hepatocellular carcinoma, melanoma, renal cell cancer or head and neck cancer.

Findings and caveats of the study: At 0.1 to 3.0 mg/kg, CD4+ and CD8+ blood T cells expanded clonally by week 6.

Sequenced by immunoSEQ multiplex PCR; TCRdb stores in-frame clones only, minus some. The table records tens of thousands of clones, approximately 94% of them present only once. Material: CD4+ or CD8+ T cells sorted from blood, obtained in a trial of the OX40 agonist ivuxolimab. The receptor comes from an adult with an advanced solid tumor such as melanoma, head and neck, liver or kidney cancer.

Here the CDR3 DNA reads TGTGCCAGCAGCCAGAAGACAGGATTCCCCAACGAGCAGTACTTC. Translated: CASSQKTGFPNEQYF. This chain connects TRBV14 to TRBJ2-7; D possibly corresponds to TRBD1 (6 bases). CDR3 size: 15 residues. Germline CDR1 and CDR2: SGHDN and FVKESK. Trimming pared 3 bases from V and 5 bases from J, leaving 17 bases between.